The TCR beta chain described here comes from a study of cytomegalovirus exposure and HLA in healthy donors. Germline CDR1 SQVTM, CDR2 ANQGSEA. This CDR3 is built from 11 residues. Amplification used 60 Vbeta primers and 13 Jbeta primers. Repertoires were generated with immunoSEQ multiplex PCR, while TCRdb's copy carries only in-frame clones and drops some. The table has over 95,000 clones, 74% seen once. The J gene is TRBJ2-5, the V gene TRBV29-1; D is unclear. TRBJ2-7 explains the end of the DNA better; the J call may be wrong. The sequence was obtained from a human donor in good health. The specimen was PBMCs. CDR3 region: CSVLVTYEQYF. The CDR3 nucleotides are TGCAGCGTCCTCGTCACCTACGAGCAGTACTTC.